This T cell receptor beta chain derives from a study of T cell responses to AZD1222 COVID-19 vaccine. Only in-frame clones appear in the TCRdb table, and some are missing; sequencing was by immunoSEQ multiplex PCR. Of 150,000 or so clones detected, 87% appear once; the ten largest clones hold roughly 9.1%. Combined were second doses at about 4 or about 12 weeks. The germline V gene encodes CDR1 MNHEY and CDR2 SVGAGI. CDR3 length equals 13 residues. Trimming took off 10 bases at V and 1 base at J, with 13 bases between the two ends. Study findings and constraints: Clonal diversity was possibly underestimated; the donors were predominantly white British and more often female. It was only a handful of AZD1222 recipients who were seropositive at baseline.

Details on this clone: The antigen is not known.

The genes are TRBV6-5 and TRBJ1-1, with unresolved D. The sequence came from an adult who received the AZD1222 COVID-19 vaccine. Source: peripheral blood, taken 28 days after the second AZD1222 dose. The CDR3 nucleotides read TGTGCCACAGCTTCTCGAGCGAACACTGAAGCTTTCTTT. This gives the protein CATASRANTEAFF.